This passage covers 11 T cell receptor beta chains from one sample sequenced in a study of T cells in tuberculosis. Produced via immunoSEQ multiplex PCR; TCRdb's table is partial and in-frame only. The sample lists 26,000 or so clones, around 89% occurring once. Specimen: PBMCs. The receptors come from a donor aged 5 to 30 with latent tuberculosis or without tuberculosis infection.

This sequence joins TRBV10-3 and TRBJ1-6, with 7 bases aligning to TRBD1. Germline loops: CDR1 ENHRY, CDR2 SYGVKD. CDR3 size: 14 residues. The ends lost 6 bases at V and 10 bases at J; junction bases unmatched: 9. In DNA form, the CDR3 reads TGTGCCATCAGCCCTACAGGGGTTCGATCACCCCTCCACTTT. Translation gives CAISPTGVRSPLHF.

The rearrangement uses TRBV6-5 and TRBJ2-7, with 7 bases lining up with TRBD1. The CDR3 has 15 amino acids. Germline loops: CDR1 MNHEY, CDR2 SVGAGI. Losses at the gene ends were 0 bases for V and 0 bases for J; bases not matched to a gene: 2. Written as DNA, the CDR3 is TGTGCCAGCAGTTACTCGACAGGGAGCTCCTACGAGCAGTACTTC. This encodes CASSYSTGSSYEQYF.

The genes are TRBV5-6 and TRBJ1-1; D gene ambiguous. In germline, CDR1 is SGHDT, CDR2 YYEEEE. V lost 5 bases and J lost 5, with 10 bases in between. The CDR3 consists of 12 residues. This chain's CDR3 is CASSHTSTEAFF. The DNA for the CDR3 is TGTGCCAGCAGTCATACAAGTACTGAAGCTTTCTTT.

The V call is TRBV7-6, the J call TRBJ2-5; a weak D match, TRBD2 (6 bases). Trimming removed 4 bases at V and 5 bases at J, with 14 bases between. Germline loops: CDR1 SGHVS, CDR2 FNYEAQ. CDR3 length equals 14 residues. The CDR3 coding sequence is TGTGCCAGCAGCTCCCCGACTAGTGTCGAGACCCAGTACTTC. This codes for CASSSPTSVETQYF.

The chain carries TRBV9 and TRBJ2-5; TRBD1 aligns across 9 bases. The CDR3 is 15 amino acids. CDR1 and CDR2 (germline): SGDLS, YYNGEE. Trimming removed 0 bases from V and 4 bases from J; junction bases left unmatched: 4. The CDR3 DNA sequence: TGTGCCAGCAGCGTAGCTACGGACAGGGGAGAGACCCAGTACTTC. As protein: CASSVATDRGETQYF.

The chain employs TRBV4-1 and TRBJ2-7, with a possible D match to TRBD1 (6 bases). This CDR3 is 14 amino acids long. Trimming took off 0 bases at V and 3 bases at J, with 9 bases between the two ends. The germline CDR1 and CDR2 sequences are MGHRA and YSYEKL. CDR3 loop: CASSQDRGNYEQYF. In DNA, the CDR3 is TGCGCCAGCAGCCAAGACAGGGGCAACTACGAGCAGTACTTC.

The rearrangement joins TRBV6-1 to TRBJ2-7, with 11 nucleotides matching TRBD1. CDR1 is MNHNS and CDR2 is SASEGT in the germline V gene. The CDR3 covers 14 residues. After removal of 8 bases from V and 6 bases from J, the junction contained 9 bases not matched to a gene. CDR3 coding DNA: TGTGCCAGCGTTCCCCCCGGGACAGGGGGCGAGCAGTACTTC. Amino acids: CASVPPGTGGEQYF.

The rearrangement links TRBV6-5 to TRBJ2-2; possible D gene TRBD1, 6 bases. Germline V gene sequence: CDR1 MNHEY, CDR2 SVGAGI. The CDR3 sequence is 13 residues long. Deletions cut 4 bases from V and 6 bases from J, with 9 bases between. CDR3 in DNA: TGTGCCAGCAGTTCGGGACAATCCGGGGAGCTGTTTTTT. Protein sequence: CASSSGQSGELFF.

The chain combines TRBV18 with TRBJ1-2, with a possible D match to TRBD1 (6 bases). There are 13 residues in the CDR3. Deletions cut 3 bases from V and 8 bases from J, with 13 bases between. CDR1 and CDR2 from the germline V gene are KGHSH and LQKENI. As DNA, the CDR3 is TGTGCCAGCTCACCGCTCGGGGGGGCCGGCTACACCTTC. Protein product: CASSPLGGAGYTF.

The genes are TRBV14 and TRBJ2-7, with TRBD2 as a possible D gene (7 bases). V gave up 5 bases and J gave up 4 bases, with 9 bases separating them. CDR3 size: 12 residues. CDR1 and CDR2 (germline): SGHDN, FVKESK. The CDR3 region has the DNA TGTGCCAGCAGCAAGGGGGGGTACGAGCAGTACTTC. This gives the protein CASSKGGYEQYF.

The rearrangement joins TRBV6-4 to TRBJ2-1; 7 bases match TRBD2. This CDR3 is 14 amino acids long. The ends lost 2 bases at V and 8 bases at J; junction bases unmatched: 6. Germline CDR1 is MRHNA and CDR2 is SNTAGT. The CDR3 nucleotides read TGTGCCAGCAGTGACGAGGCGGGGGTCCATGAGCAGTTCTTC. It translates to CASSDEAGVHEQFF.